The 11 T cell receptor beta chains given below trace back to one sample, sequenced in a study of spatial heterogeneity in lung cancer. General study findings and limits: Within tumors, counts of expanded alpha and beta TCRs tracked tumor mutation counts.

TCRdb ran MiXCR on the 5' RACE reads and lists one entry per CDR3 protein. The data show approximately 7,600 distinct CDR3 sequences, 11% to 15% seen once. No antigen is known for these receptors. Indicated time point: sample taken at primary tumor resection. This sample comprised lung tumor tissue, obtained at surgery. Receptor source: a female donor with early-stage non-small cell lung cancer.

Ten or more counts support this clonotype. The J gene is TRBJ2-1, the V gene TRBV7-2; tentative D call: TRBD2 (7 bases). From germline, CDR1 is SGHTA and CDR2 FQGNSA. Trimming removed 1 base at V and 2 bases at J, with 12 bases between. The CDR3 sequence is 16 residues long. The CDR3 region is CASSLEVRGPYNEQFF. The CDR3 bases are TGTGCCAGCAGCTTAGAGGTGCGGGGGCCCTACAATGAGCAGTTCTTC.

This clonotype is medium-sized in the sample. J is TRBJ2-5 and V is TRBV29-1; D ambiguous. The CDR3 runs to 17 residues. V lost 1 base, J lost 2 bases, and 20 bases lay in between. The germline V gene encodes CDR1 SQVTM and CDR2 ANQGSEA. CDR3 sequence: CSVEGGPLSTIQETQYF. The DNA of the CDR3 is TGCAGCGTTGAAGGCGGACCTCTGAGCACGATACAAGAGACCCAGTACTTC.

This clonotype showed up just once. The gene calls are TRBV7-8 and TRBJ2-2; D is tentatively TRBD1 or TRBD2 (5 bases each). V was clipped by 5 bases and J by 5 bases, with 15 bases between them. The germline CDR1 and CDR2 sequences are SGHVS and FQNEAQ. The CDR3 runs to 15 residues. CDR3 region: CASSGRQFTTGELFF. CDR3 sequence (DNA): TGTGCCAGCAGCGGGAGACAGTTTACTACCGGGGAGCTGTTTTTT.

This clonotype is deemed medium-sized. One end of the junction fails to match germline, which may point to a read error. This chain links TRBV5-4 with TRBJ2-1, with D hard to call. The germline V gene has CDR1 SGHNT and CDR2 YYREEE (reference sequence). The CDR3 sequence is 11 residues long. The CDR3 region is CASSSYNEQFF. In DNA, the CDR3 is TGTGCCAGTAGCTCCTACAATGAGCAGTTCTTC. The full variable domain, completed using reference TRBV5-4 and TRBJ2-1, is ETGVTQSPTHLIKTRGQQVTLRCSSQSGHNTVSWYQQALGQGPQFIFQYYREEENGRGNFPPRFSGLQFPNYSSELNVNALELDDSALYLCASSSYNEQFFGPGTRLTVL.

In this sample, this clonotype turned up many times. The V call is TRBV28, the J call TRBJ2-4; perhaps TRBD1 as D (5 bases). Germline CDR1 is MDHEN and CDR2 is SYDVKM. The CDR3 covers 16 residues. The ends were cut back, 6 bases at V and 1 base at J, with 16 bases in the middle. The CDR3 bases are TGTGCCAGCAGGTCAACAGGTAGTGGGGCCAAAAACATTCAGTACTTC. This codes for CASRSTGSGAKNIQYF.

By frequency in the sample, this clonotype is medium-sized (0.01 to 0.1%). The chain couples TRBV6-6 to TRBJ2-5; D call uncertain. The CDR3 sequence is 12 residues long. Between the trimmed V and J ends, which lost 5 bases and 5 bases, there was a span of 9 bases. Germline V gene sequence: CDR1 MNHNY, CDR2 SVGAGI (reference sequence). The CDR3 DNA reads TGTGCCAGCAGTCCCTTCGGGGAGACCCAGTACTTC. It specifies CASSPFGETQYF.

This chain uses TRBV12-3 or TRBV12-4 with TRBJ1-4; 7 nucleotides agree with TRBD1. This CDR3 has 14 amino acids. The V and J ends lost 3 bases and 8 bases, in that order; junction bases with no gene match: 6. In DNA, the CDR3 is TGTGCCAGCAGTTTGCAGGGGGGAAGAGAAAAACTGTTTTTT. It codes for CASSLQGGREKLFF.

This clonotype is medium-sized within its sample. The CDR3 protein is CASSPSKETQYF. The CDR3 nucleotides read TGTGCCAGCAGCCCCTCAAAGGAGACCCAGTACTTC. The chain combines TRBV7-8 with TRBJ2-5; no definite D call. CDR3 size: 12 residues. Germline assignment: CDR1 SGHVS and CDR2 FQNEAQ. With 5 bases removed from V and 5 bases from J, the gap between germline ends came to 9 bases.

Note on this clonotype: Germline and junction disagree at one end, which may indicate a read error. Here the CDR3 DNA reads TGTGTCAGCAGCCAAGACGTAACAGTAATTAGTGAGACCCAGTACTTC. It specifies CVSSQDVTVISETQYF. This chain joins TRBV4-2 and TRBJ2-5; the D is unclear. The CDR3 runs 16 residues. The germline V gene encodes CDR1 LGHNA and CDR2 YNFKEQ.

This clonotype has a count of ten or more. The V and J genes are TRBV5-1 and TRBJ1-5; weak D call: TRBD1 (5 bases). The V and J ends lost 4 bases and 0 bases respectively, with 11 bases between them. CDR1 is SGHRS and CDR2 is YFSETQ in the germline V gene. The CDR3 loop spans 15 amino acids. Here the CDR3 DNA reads TGCGCCAGCAGCCTTCAGGGCAATAGCAATCAGCCCCAGCATTTT. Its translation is CASSLQGNSNQPQHF.

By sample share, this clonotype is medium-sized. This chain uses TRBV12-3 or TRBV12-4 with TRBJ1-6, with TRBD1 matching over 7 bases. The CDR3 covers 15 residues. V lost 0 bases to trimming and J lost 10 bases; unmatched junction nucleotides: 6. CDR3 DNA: TGTGCCAGCAGTTTAGCGGGGAGGGGGCGGTCACCCCTCCACTTT. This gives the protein CASSLAGRGRSPLHF.